This is a list of T cell receptor beta chains from one sample in a study of blood T cells in healthy people across ages. MiXCR was run by TCRdb on the 5' RACE reads, yielding one entry per CDR3 protein. There are 1.5 million to 2 million distinct CDR3 sequences in the sample; about 49% occur only once, and 2.1% lies in the top ten. Material: blood. All receptors derive from a woman in her 40s in good health. The CDR3 runs from the conserved cysteine through the conserved F or W. A D gene is named only where the DNA matches it firmly. The listing skips clone size in some rows; elsewhere it reads once, few, many or a size class.

size: few; V: TRBV24-1; D: TRBD1; J: TRBJ2-1; DNA: TGTGCCACCAGTACGGGGACAGGGATTTACAATGAGCAGTTCTTC; CDR3: CATSTGTGIYNEQFF
size: .; V: TRBV9; D: .; J: TRBJ2-1; DNA: TGTGCCAGCAGCGGTAGCTACTACAATGAGCAGTTCTTC; CDR3: CASSGSYYNEQFF
size: .; V: TRBV7-2; D: TRBD2; J: TRBJ2-5; DNA: TGTGCCAGCAGACCTACTAGCGGGGACGCCCAGTACTTC; CDR3: CASRPTSGDAQYF
size: .; V: TRBV6-6; D: TRBD1; J: TRBJ1-4; DNA: TGTGCCAGCAGTTACTTGGGACAGGCTAATGAAAAACTGTTTTTT; CDR3: CASSYLGQANEKLFF
size: .; V: TRBV20-1; D: .; J: TRBJ1-5; DNA: TGCAGTGGACAGAGGGGCACGTCGAATAGCAATCAGCCCCAGCATTTT; CDR3: CSGQRGTSNSNQPQHF
size: .; V: TRBV11-1; D: .; J: TRBJ2-5; DNA: TGTGCCAGCAGCCCCTGGGGTGTCGAAGAGACCCAGTACTTC; CDR3: CASSPWGVEETQYF
size: .; V: TRBV19; D: .; J: TRBJ2-5; DNA: TGTGCCAGTAGTATGGGGATGGGAGAGACCCAGTACTTC; CDR3: CASSMGMGETQYF
size: .; V: TRBV20-1; D: .; J: TRBJ1-4; DNA: TGCAGTGCTGCCCGGGCGGGGGCAACTAATGAAAAACTGTTTTTT; CDR3: CSAARAGATNEKLFF
size: few; V: TRBV20-1; D: .; J: TRBJ2-1; DNA: TGCAGTGCTAGAGGCAGGGTCGAGTACAATGAGCAGTTCTTC; CDR3: CSARGRVEYNEQFF
size: few; V: TRBV20-1; D: .; J: TRBJ2-1; DNA: TGCAGTGCCATCAGTGAGGGGGTCAATGAGCAGTTCTTC; CDR3: CSAISEGVNEQFF
size: .; V: TRBV5-6; D: .; J: TRBJ1-2; DNA: TGTGCCAGCGGCGACAGGAGAGCTAACTATGGCTACACCTTC; CDR3: CASGDRRANYGYTF
size: .; V: TRBV6-5; D: .; J: TRBJ1-4; DNA: TGTGCCAGCACCCGGGCAGGACCGGAGGAAAAACTGTTTTTT; CDR3: CASTRAGPEEKLFF
size: .; V: TRBV27; D: .; J: TRBJ1-6; DNA: TGTGCCAGCAGGGCCCTCGGACAGATTAATTCACCCCTCCACTTT; CDR3: CASRALGQINSPLHF
size: few; V: TRBV12-5; D: TRBD2; J: TRBJ2-1; DNA: TGTGCTAGTGGTCGTCCAGCGGGGGGATACAATGAGCAGTTCTTC; CDR3: CASGRPAGGYNEQFF
size: .; V: TRBV28; D: TRBD1; J: TRBJ2-1; DNA: TGTGCCACCTACCCGCGGGGACAGGGGTTTTACAATGAGCAGTTCTTC; CDR3: CATYPRGQGFYNEQFF
size: once; V: TRBV10-3; D: .; J: TRBJ2-3; DNA: TGTGCCATCAGTGAGTCTCGTCAGACTCTCGAAGATACGCAGTATTTT; CDR3: CAISESRQTLEDTQYF
size: .; V: TRBV6-5; D: .; J: TRBJ1-5; DNA: TGTGCCAGCCGCTTAGGGGGGGTGAGGGGACAGCCCCAGCATTTT; CDR3: CASRLGGVRGQPQHF
size: once; V: TRBV3-1; D: .; J: TRBJ2-5; DNA: TGTGCCAGCAGCCAAGCCGGTTGGGTTCAGTACTTC; CDR3: CASSQAGWVQYF
size: .; V: TRBV6-6; D: .; J: TRBJ2-3; DNA: TGTGCCAGCAGCCCCCGGGGGACCGCCCGCACAGATACGCAGTATTTT; CDR3: CASSPRGTARTDTQYF
size: .; V: TRBV29-1; D: .; J: TRBJ2-3; DNA: TGCAGCGTTGAAGCAAGCACAGATGCGCAGTATTTT; CDR3: CSVEASTDAQYF
size: few; V: TRBV7-8; D: .; J: TRBJ2-7; DNA: TGTGCCAGCAGCCCGCAGCAGAGAAATCCCTACGAGCAGTACTTC; CDR3: CASSPQQRNPYEQYF
size: .; V: TRBV6-4; D: .; J: TRBJ2-1; DNA: TGTGCCAGCAGTGACTCCCACAGCCCGAGCTCCTACAATGAGCAGTTCTTC; CDR3: CASSDSHSPSSYNEQFF
size: .; V: TRBV28; D: .; J: TRBJ2-1; DNA: TGTGCCAGCAGCGGGTTGGGGGGCGAGGCTGAGCAGTTCTTC; CDR3: CASSGLGGEAEQFF
size: .; V: TRBV11-2; D: .; J: TRBJ1-1; DNA: TGTGCCAGCAGCTTAATAAATCAGGGGTTCCCTGAAGCTTTCTTT; CDR3: CASSLINQGFPEAFF
size: .; V: TRBV6-1; D: TRBD1; J: TRBJ1-5; DNA: TGCGCCAGCAGTGAAGTACAGGGGTATCAGCCCCAGCATTTT; CDR3: CASSEVQGYQPQHF
size: .; V: TRBV20-1; D: .; J: TRBJ2-1; DNA: TGCAGTGCTAGCTGGCGGGCTAATGAGCAGTTCTTC; CDR3: CSASWRANEQFF
size: .; V: TRBV4-1; D: .; J: TRBJ1-1; DNA: TGCGCCAGCAGCCAAGTGGGGTCTGCGAACACTGAAGCTTTCTTT; CDR3: CASSQVGSANTEAFF
size: .; V: TRBV7-9; D: TRBD2; J: TRBJ2-5; DNA: TGTGCCATCACAAGTTCGGGGGGGACCCAGTACTTC; CDR3: CAITSSGGTQYF
size: .; V: TRBV20-1; D: .; J: TRBJ1-1; DNA: TGCGGTGCTAGAGATGGAGGGACGGGGGCTTCTGAAGCTTTCTTT; CDR3: CGARDGGTGASEAFF
size: few; V: TRBV15; D: TRBD2; J: TRBJ2-1; DNA: TGTGCCACCGCGACTAGCGGGGGGGCCAATGAGCAGTTCTTC; CDR3: CATATSGGANEQFF
size: few; V: TRBV24-1; D: .; J: TRBJ2-1; DNA: TGTGCCACCAGTGGCGTCAGGGCACCCCGGATCAATGAGCAGTTCTTC; CDR3: CATSGVRAPRINEQFF
size: once; V: TRBV5-1; D: TRBD1; J: TRBJ2-7; DNA: TGCGCCAGCAGCTCAGGGACAGCGTGGGGCCAGCAGTACTTC; CDR3: CASSSGTAWGQQYF
size: .; V: TRBV27; D: TRBD2; J: TRBJ2-3; DNA: TGTGCCAGCAGTTTATTCAGTGGGACTAGTGGGACAGATACGCAGTATTTT; CDR3: CASSLFSGTSGTDTQYF
size: .; V: TRBV11-2; D: .; J: TRBJ2-5; DNA: TGTGCCAGCAGCTCCAAAGCTGTATGGGAGACCCAGTACTTC; CDR3: CASSSKAVWETQYF
size: few; V: TRBV4-2; D: .; J: TRBJ2-7; DNA: TGTGCCAGCAGCCAAGTGTTTTCGGGGGCGGACTACGAGCAGTACTTC; CDR3: CASSQVFSGADYEQYF
size: .; V: TRBV20-1; D: .; J: TRBJ2-7; DNA: TGCAGTGCTAGAGATCAGGGGAAATCCTACGAGCAGTACTTC; CDR3: CSARDQGKSYEQYF
size: few; V: TRBV5-1; D: .; J: TRBJ2-1; DNA: TGCGCCAGCAGCTTGGACGGGGGTTACGAGCAGTTCTTC; CDR3: CASSLDGGYEQFF
size: .; V: TRBV7-2; D: .; J: TRBJ2-3; DNA: TGTGCCAGCAGCTTTGTCGGGGGCGAGGCAGATACGCAGTATTTT; CDR3: CASSFVGGEADTQYF
size: .; V: TRBV29-1; D: .; J: TRBJ1-2; DNA: TGCAGCGTCGTATATCCTATAGGGGGACATCAGTCTTATGGCTACACCTTC; CDR3: CSVVYPIGGHQSYGYTF
size: .; V: TRBV20-1; D: .; J: TRBJ1-6; DNA: TGCAGTGCTAGGAGTCAGGGAGGAAATTCACCCCTCCACTTT; CDR3: CSARSQGGNSPLHF
size: .; V: TRBV5-1; D: TRBD2; J: TRBJ2-1; DNA: TGCGCCAGCAGCGCGGCGGGGGGGCTATCAGAGGAGCAGTTCTTC; CDR3: CASSAAGGLSEEQFF
size: .; V: TRBV6-2/TRBV6-3; D: TRBD1; J: TRBJ2-3; DNA: TGTGCCAGCAGTGACCCGGGACAGGGGGCGCATACGCAGTATTTT; CDR3: CASSDPGQGAHTQYF
size: .; V: TRBV29-1; D: .; J: TRBJ1-1; DNA: TGCAGCGTTGAAGGGGCTTGGGGATCTTTCTTT; CDR3: CSVEGAWGSFF
size: .; V: TRBV28; D: TRBD2; J: TRBJ2-7; DNA: TGTGCCAGCACCCTGCGGGGGAGGTACTACGAGCAGTACTTC; CDR3: CASTLRGRYYEQYF
size: once; V: TRBV10-3; D: .; J: TRBJ2-1; DNA: TGCGCCATCCGGGGAACAGGGAAGGACAATGAGCAGTTCTTC; CDR3: CAIRGTGKDNEQFF
size: few; V: TRBV12-3/TRBV12-4; D: .; J: TRBJ1-2; DNA: TGTGCCAGCAGTTCTGACATGAGAGGTGGCTACACCTTC; CDR3: CASSSDMRGGYTF
size: .; V: TRBV6-5; D: TRBD1; J: TRBJ1-1; DNA: TGTGCCAGCAGTTTCGCCGGGACAGGAGGCACTGAAGCTTTCTTT; CDR3: CASSFAGTGGTEAFF
size: .; V: TRBV2; D: .; J: TRBJ1-2; DNA: TGTGCCAGCAGTGAAGCGGGTTGGGGGAATGGCTACACCTTC; CDR3: CASSEAGWGNGYTF
size: .; V: TRBV15; D: .; J: TRBJ2-4; DNA: TGTGCCACCAGCAGGGATCTAGCCAAAAACATTCAGTACTTC; CDR3: CATSRDLAKNIQYF
size: .; V: TRBV4-2; D: TRBD2; J: TRBJ2-1; DNA: TGTGCCAGCAGCCAAGAAGCTTTGGGAGCGGGGGGCGTCAATGAGCAGTTCTTC; CDR3: CASSQEALGAGGVNEQFF
size: .; V: TRBV4-2; D: TRBD2; J: TRBJ2-1; DNA: TGTGCCAGCAGCCAAGATAGCGGGGGGCCGGAGCAGTTCTTC; CDR3: CASSQDSGGPEQFF